Below are 11 T cell receptor beta chains sequenced from a single sample in a study of T cell clonality in common variable immunodeficiency. Here immunoSEQ multiplex PCR was the method, and the copy in TCRdb shows in-frame clones only, minus some. This sample comprises 80,000 or so clones, none seen once only. The sequenced sample consisted of peripheral blood mononuclear cells. The receptors here all came from a person between 18 and 69 years old in good health.

This clone was counted ten times or more. The read ends 3 residues shy of where the CDR3 ends; the end is completed using the germline J gene. Other nucleotide sequences in the sample specify the same CDR3. The rearrangement links TRBV18 to TRBJ2-3; TRBD2 might be the D (6 bases). In germline, CDR1 is KGHSH, CDR2 LQKENI. The CDR3 has 15 amino acids. The V end was cut by 1 base, the J end by 1 base, with 9 bases between. The sequenced CDR3 bases are TGTGCCAGCTCACCACGGACGGGGGGCACAGATACG. Its protein is CASSPRTGGTDT. The whole CDR3 protein reads CASSPRTGGTDTQYF.

A note on this clone: At one end, the junction sequence differs from germline, possibly due to a read error. The sequenced fragment ends 3 residues before the CDR3 boundary, so the rest is inferred from the germline J gene. The rearrangement links TRBV7-7 to TRBJ2-2; 10 bases match TRBD2. CDR3 length: 16 amino acids. Germline V gene sequence: CDR1 SSHAT, CDR2 FNYEAQ (reference sequence). CDR3 DNA (partial): TGTGCTAGCAGCTCCGATCTAGCGGGGGCGAGCGGGGAG. Amino acids: CASSSDLAGASGE. The CDR3 as a whole reads CASSSDLAGASGELFF. The entire variable domain, with the rest obtained from reference TRBV7-7 and TRBJ2-2, is as follows: GAGVSQSPRYKVTKRGQDVTLRCDPISSHATLYWYQQALGQGPEFLTYFNYEAQPDKSGLPSDRFSAERPEGSISTLTIQRTEQRDSAMYRCASSSDLAGASGELFFGEGSRLTVL.

In its sample, this clone was seen many times. The DNA ends 3 residues before the CDR3 does, and the rest of the CDR3 is filled in from the germline J gene. The chain is built from TRBV12-3 or TRBV12-4 and TRBJ2-3; possible D gene TRBD2, 5 bases. The CDR3 sequence is 15 residues long. V shed 8 bases and J shed 5 bases, with 20 bases lying between them. The CDR3 bases that were read are TGTGCCAGCTCCGCGCGACTAACAAGGATAGATACG. Protein product: CASSARLTRIDT. The entire CDR3 is CASSARLTRIDTQYF.

This clone has at least ten counts. CDR3 DNA, as far as it was read: TGTGCCTGGTCCCCCACCGGTCGCCCATTCACC. Protein product: CAWSPTGRPFT. The complete CDR3 protein is CAWSPTGRPFTIYF. The chain uses TRBV30 and TRBJ1-3; the D is unclear. The CDR3 extends 3 residues past the end of the read, so its final part is completed from the germline J gene. CDR3 length equals 14 residues. Trimming shortened V by 5 bases and J by 9 bases, and 20 bases separated the two germline ends. Germline-derived CDR1 and CDR2 are GTSNPN and SVGIG (reference sequence).

This clone was detected ten times or more. Read data end 3 residues before the CDR3 end; the end is taken from the germline J gene. The V gene is TRBV29-1, the J gene TRBJ2-3, with TRBD2 matching over 11 bases. CDR1 and CDR2 (germline): SQVTM, ANQGSEA. The CDR3 spans 13 residues. The sequenced CDR3 bases are TGCAGCGTTGAGGGTAGCGGGAGGGTTGCG. It specifies CSVEGSGRVA. The CDR3, in full, reads CSVEGSGRVAQYF.

The table lists this clone with many counts. The read finishes 3 residues shy of the CDR3 end, and the germline J gene is used to complete it. The chain employs TRBV4-1 and TRBJ2-3; D perhaps matches TRBD1 (5 bases). Trimming pared 4 bases from V and 0 bases from J, leaving 14 bases between. CDR1 MGHRA and CDR2 YSYEKL come from the germline V gene. This CDR3 comprises 16 residues. The chain's CDR3 is CASSRQPESSTDTQYF. The CDR3 DNA, read in part, is TGCGCCAGCAGCCGACAGCCGGAGAGTAGCACAGATACG.

The table lists this clone with many counts. The junction shows a germline mismatch at one end, possibly a read error. The read stops 3 residues short of the end of the CDR3; the missing end is completed from the germline J gene. The V gene is TRBV4-2, the J gene TRBJ2-1; D is undetermined. The germline gives CDR1 LGHNA, CDR2 YNFKEQ. This CDR3 contains 16 residues. The CDR3 DNA, read in part, is TGCGCCAGCAGCCAAGATTCAAGTAGCTCCTACAATGAG. It encodes CASSQDSSSSYNE. The CDR3 in full is CASSQDSSSSYNEQFF.

This clone has ten or more counts. The CDR3 is cut off 3 residues early in the read; its end comes from the germline J gene. The chain joins TRBV5-1 to TRBJ2-1, with 9 positions matching TRBD1. The CDR3 runs to 14 residues. The trim removed 5 bases at V and 5 bases at J, leaving 5 bases unmatched. CDR1 and CDR2 (germline): SGHRS, YFSETQ. CDR3 DNA (partial): TGCGCCAGCAGGGACAGGGGTCCAGACAATGAG. This codes for CASRDRGPDNE. From start to end, the CDR3 is CASRDRGPDNEQFF.

The table lists this clone with many counts. The read comes to an end 3 residues before the CDR3 does, leaving the germline J gene to fill in the end. The genes are TRBV7-2 and TRBJ1-1; perhaps TRBD1 as D (6 bases). From germline, CDR1 is SGHTA and CDR2 FQGNSA. V lost 5 bases to trimming and J lost 5 bases, with 15 bases between them. CDR3 length equals 14 residues. The DNA read from the CDR3 is TGTGCCAGCAGCAGAATACAGGGAGGGACTGAA. As protein: CASSRIQGGTE. The whole CDR3 protein reads CASSRIQGGTEAFF.

Many counts were recorded for this clone. The read terminates 3 residues ahead of where the CDR3 ends, so the germline J gene completes it. Distinct nucleotide sequences in the sample also encode this CDR3. V and J are TRBV7-2 and TRBJ1-2; D is perhaps TRBD1 (6 bases). Trimming stripped 0 bases from V and 2 bases from J, with 13 bases between. Germline V gene data show CDR1 as SGHTA and CDR2 as FQGNSA. The CDR3 length is 16 residues. The sequenced CDR3 bases are TGTGCCAGCAGCTTAGCGGGCAGGGGAGCCAACTATGGC. This translates into CASSLAGRGANYG. The full CDR3 is CASSLAGRGANYGYTF.

This clone was recorded many times. The read ends 3 residues before the CDR3 terminus; that terminus is restored from the germline J gene. The V call is TRBV20-1, the J call TRBJ2-3; 8 positions agree with TRBD1. After removal of 6 bases from V and 3 bases from J, the junction contained 8 bases not matched to a gene. The CDR3 is 14 residues long. Germline CDR1 reads DFQATT; CDR2 reads SNEGSKA (reference sequence). The sequenced CDR3 bases are TGCAGTGCCCATTTTCGACAGGGGACAGATACG. It encodes CSAHFRQGTDT. The complete CDR3 reads CSAHFRQGTDTQYF.